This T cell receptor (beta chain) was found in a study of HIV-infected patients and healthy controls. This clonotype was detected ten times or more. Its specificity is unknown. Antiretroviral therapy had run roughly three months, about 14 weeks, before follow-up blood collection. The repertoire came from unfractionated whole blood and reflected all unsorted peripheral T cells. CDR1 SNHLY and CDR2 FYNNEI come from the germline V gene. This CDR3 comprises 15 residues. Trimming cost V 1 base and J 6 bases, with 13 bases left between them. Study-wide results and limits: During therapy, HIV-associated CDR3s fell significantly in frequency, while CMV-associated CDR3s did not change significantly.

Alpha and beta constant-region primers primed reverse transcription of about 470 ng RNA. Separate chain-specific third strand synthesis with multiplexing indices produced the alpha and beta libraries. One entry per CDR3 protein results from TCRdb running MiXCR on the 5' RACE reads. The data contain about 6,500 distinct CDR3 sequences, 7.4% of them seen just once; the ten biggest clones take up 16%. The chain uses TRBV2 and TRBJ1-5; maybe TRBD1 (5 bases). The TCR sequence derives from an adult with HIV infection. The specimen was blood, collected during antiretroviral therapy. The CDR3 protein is CASSEGGAVTQPQHF. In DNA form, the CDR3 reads TGTGCCAGCAGTGAAGGCGGGGCGGTGACTCAGCCCCAGCATTTT.